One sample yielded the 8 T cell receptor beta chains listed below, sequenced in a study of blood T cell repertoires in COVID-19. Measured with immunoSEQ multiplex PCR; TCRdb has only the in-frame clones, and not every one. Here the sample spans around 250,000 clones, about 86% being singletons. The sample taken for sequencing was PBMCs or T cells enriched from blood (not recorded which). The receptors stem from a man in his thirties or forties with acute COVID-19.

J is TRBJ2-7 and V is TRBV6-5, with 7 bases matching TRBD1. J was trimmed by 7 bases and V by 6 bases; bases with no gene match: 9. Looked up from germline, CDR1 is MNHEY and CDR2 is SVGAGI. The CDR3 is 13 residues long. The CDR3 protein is CASSNRQGQEQYV. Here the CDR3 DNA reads TGTGCCAGCAGCAATAGACAGGGACAAGAGCAGTACGTC.

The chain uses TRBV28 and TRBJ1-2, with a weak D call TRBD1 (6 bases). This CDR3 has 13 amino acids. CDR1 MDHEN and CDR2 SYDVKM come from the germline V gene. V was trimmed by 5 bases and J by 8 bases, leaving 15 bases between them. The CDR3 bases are TGTGCCAGCAGTCGAGGGGGGGCTGAAGGCTACACCTTC. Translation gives CASSRGGAEGYTF.

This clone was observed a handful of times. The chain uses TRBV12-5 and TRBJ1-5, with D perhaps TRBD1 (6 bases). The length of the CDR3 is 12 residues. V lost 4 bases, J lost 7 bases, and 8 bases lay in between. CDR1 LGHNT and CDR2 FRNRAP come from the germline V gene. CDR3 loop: CASGSGHQPQHF. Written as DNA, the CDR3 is TGTGCTAGTGGTTCGGGACACCAGCCCCAGCATTTT.

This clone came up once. CDR3: CASSLAGQGNTEAFF. Here the CDR3 DNA reads TGCGCCAGCAGCTTGGCGGGCCAGGGTAACACTGAAGCTTTCTTT. This sequence joins TRBV5-1 and TRBJ1-1; D might be TRBD1 (5 bases). The germline V gene has CDR1 SGHRS and CDR2 YFSETQ. The CDR3 covers 15 residues. Trimming pared 0 bases from V and 2 bases from J, leaving 11 bases between.

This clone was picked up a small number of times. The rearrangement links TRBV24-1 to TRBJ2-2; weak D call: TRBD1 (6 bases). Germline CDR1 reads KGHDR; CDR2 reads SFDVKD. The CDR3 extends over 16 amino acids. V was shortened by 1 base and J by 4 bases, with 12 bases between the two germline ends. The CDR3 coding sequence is TGTGCCACCAGTGATTTAGGGGGAGAAGCCACCGGGGAGCTGTTTTTT. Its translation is CATSDLGGEATGELFF.

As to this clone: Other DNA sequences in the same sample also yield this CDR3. The CDR3 reads CASSWGQENTEAFF. CDR3 bases: TGTGCCAGCAGCTGGGGACAAGAAAACACTGAAGCTTTCTTT. The V and J genes are TRBV7-6 and TRBJ1-1; TRBD1 might be the D (6 bases). The germline gives CDR1 SGHVS, CDR2 FNYEAQ. V was clipped by 4 bases and J by 2 bases, with 11 bases between them. CDR3 length equals 14 residues.

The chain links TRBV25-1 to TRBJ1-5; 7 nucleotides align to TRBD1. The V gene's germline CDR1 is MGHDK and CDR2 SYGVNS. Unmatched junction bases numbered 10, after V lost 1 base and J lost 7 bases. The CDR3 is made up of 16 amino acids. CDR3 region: CASSESGRGLGQPQHF. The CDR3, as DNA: TGTGCCAGCAGTGAATCTGGAAGGGGGCTGGGGCAGCCCCAGCATTTT.

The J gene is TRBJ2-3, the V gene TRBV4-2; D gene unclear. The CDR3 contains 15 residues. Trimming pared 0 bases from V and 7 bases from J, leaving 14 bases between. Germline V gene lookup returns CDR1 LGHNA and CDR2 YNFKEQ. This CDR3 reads CASSQELSQANTQYF. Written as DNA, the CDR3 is TGTGCCAGCAGCCAAGAGCTATCCCAGGCAAATACGCAGTATTTT.